This T cell receptor beta chain was documented in a study of blood T cell repertoires in COVID-19. Study summary: COVID-19 samples collected from the United States, Italy and Spain covered acute and convalescent phases. In each case, the material was cDNA or gDNA derived from T cells, B-cell-depleted T cells, or PBMCs.

CDR3 length: 16 amino acids. In germline, CDR1 is MNHEY, CDR2 SVGEGT. V gave up 1 base and J gave up 0 bases; unmatched junction bases: 6. Authors' processing steps: Amplification of reference gene primers provided the estimated nucleated cell counts. Generated by immunoSEQ multiplex PCR, the TCRdb table keeps only in-frame clones and is missing some. Clone size and V and J calls were adopted from that table, with D and trimming inferred from the DNA. In the table there are about 80,000 clones, about 80% of which are singletons. V usage is TRBV6-2 or TRBV6-3 and J usage is TRBJ2-7; 7 positions agree with TRBD2. The clonotype comes from an older man with acute or convalescent COVID-19. The sample was peripheral blood. The CDR3 nucleotides are TGTGCCAGCAGTTACTTTGAAAGCGGGATCTCCTACGAGCAGTACTTC. It encodes CASSYFESGISYEQYF.